Listed below are T cell receptor beta chains from one sample, sequenced in a study of CD8 T cells in ankylosing spondylitis. TCRdb re-derived calls from the 5' RACE reads in MiXCR, one entry per CDR3 protein. The sample lists around 440,000 distinct CDR3 sequences, roughly 18% occurring once. The sequenced sample was blood, either unsorted or a sorted T cell fraction (not recorded which). The receptors here all came from a male donor with ankylosing spondylitis. Each CDR3 is given with its conserved first and last residue. D genes are given only for firm matches. Rows may omit the clone size; those that give it use once, few, many or a size class.

D: .; V: TRBV7-4; size: few; J: TRBJ2-7; DNA: TGTGCCAGCAGCATTTGGACAAGGGCGACCTACGAGCAGTACTTC; CDR3: CASSIWTRATYEQYF
D: .; V: TRBV4-2; size: .; J: TRBJ2-7; DNA: TGTGCCAGCAGCCAATCGGCCTCACTAGACTACGAGCAGTACTTC; CDR3: CASSQSASLDYEQYF
D: .; V: TRBV18; size: .; J: TRBJ1-1; DNA: TGTGCCAGCTCGCGACAGGCCGTGAACACTGAAGCTTTCTTT; CDR3: CASSRQAVNTEAFF
D: TRBD1; V: TRBV2; size: .; J: TRBJ1-2; DNA: TGTGCCAGCAGTCTCGGACAGGGAGGCTCCTATGGCTACACCTTC; CDR3: CASSLGQGGSYGYTF
D: TRBD1; V: TRBV9; size: few; J: TRBJ1-1; DNA: TGTGCCAGCAGCGTCGGGAGACAGGGGGCGGCCACTGAAGCTTTCTTT; CDR3: CASSVGRQGAATEAFF
D: .; V: TRBV14; size: .; J: TRBJ2-7; DNA: TGTGCCAGCAGCCAAACTCCTCGTAGCTATCACGAGCAGTACTTC; CDR3: CASSQTPRSYHEQYF
D: .; V: TRBV2; size: few; J: TRBJ2-5; DNA: TGTGCCAGCGGATACCAAGAGACCCAGTACTTC; CDR3: CASGYQETQYF
D: .; V: TRBV3-1; size: many; J: TRBJ2-1; DNA: TGTGCCAGCAGCCGAGTTAACAATGAGCAGTTCTTC; CDR3: CASSRVNNEQFF
D: .; V: TRBV6-1; size: few; J: TRBJ1-3; DNA: TGTGCCAGCAGTGAAAGGCGCAGCTCTGGAAACACCATATATTTT; CDR3: CASSERRSSGNTIYF
D: .; V: TRBV7-8; size: .; J: TRBJ2-7; DNA: TGTGCCACCACTGTAAGGGCGGCCGCTCTCTACGAGCAGTACTTC; CDR3: CATTVRAAALYEQYF
D: .; V: TRBV12-3/TRBV12-4; size: few; J: TRBJ2-7; DNA: TGTGCCAGCAGCCCCACGTGGGGGGCCTACGAGCAGTACTTC; CDR3: CASSPTWGAYEQYF
D: TRBD2; V: TRBV4-1; size: many; J: TRBJ2-7; DNA: TGCGCCAGCAGCCAAGCCCTCGAGGCTAGCGGGTCCTACGAGCAGTACTTC; CDR3: CASSQALEASGSYEQYF
D: TRBD1; V: TRBV4-2; size: many; J: TRBJ1-2; DNA: TGTGCCAGCAGCCGAGGGACAGGGATAGACGGCTACACCTTC; CDR3: CASSRGTGIDGYTF
D: TRBD1; V: TRBV28; size: many; J: TRBJ1-2; DNA: TGTGCCAGCAGTGGGACAGGGTCTGGCTACACCTTC; CDR3: CASSGTGSGYTF
D: .; V: TRBV18; size: .; J: TRBJ2-5; DNA: TGTGCCAGCTCACCACAGGGGGCTAGCGATAAAGAGACCCAGTACTTC; CDR3: CASSPQGASDKETQYF
D: TRBD2; V: TRBV18; size: .; J: TRBJ2-3; DNA: TGTGCCAGCTCACCGTCCCTAGCGGAGGGCACAGATACGCAGTATTTT; CDR3: CASSPSLAEGTDTQYF
D: TRBD2; V: TRBV20-1; size: .; J: TRBJ2-1; DNA: TGCAGTGCTCCTAATAGCGGGGGATACAATGAGCAGTTCTTC; CDR3: CSAPNSGGYNEQFF
D: .; V: TRBV12-3/TRBV12-4; size: few; J: TRBJ1-2; DNA: TGTGCCAGCAGGATAAACTATGGCTACACCTTC; CDR3: CASRINYGYTF
D: .; V: TRBV11-3; size: few; J: TRBJ1-2; DNA: TGTGCCAGCAGCTCCCACGCCGGCAGCAACTATGGCTACACCTTC; CDR3: CASSSHAGSNYGYTF
D: TRBD2; V: TRBV4-3; size: .; J: TRBJ2-1; DNA: TGCGCCAGCAGCCCCTCGGCGGGAGCGGGAGGTTATGATGAGCAGTTCTTC; CDR3: CASSPSAGAGGYDEQFF
D: TRBD1; V: TRBV5-1; size: many; J: TRBJ2-1; DNA: TGCGCCAGCACGGGACAGCTCAGCTCCTACAATGAGCAGTTCTTC; CDR3: CASTGQLSSYNEQFF
D: .; V: TRBV6-2/TRBV6-3; size: few; J: TRBJ1-6; DNA: TGTGCCAGCAGTTACCTGGATTCACCCCTCCACTTT; CDR3: CASSYLDSPLHF
D: .; V: TRBV7-3; size: few; J: TRBJ2-3; DNA: TGTGCCAGCAGCTTAACTGGGGTTAGCACAGATACGCAGTATTTT; CDR3: CASSLTGVSTDTQYF
D: .; V: TRBV12-3/TRBV12-4; size: many; J: TRBJ2-2; DNA: TGTGCCAGCAGTTTAGGCCGCTCTCCCGGGGAGCTGTTTTTT; CDR3: CASSLGRSPGELFF
D: .; V: TRBV20-1; size: .; J: TRBJ2-1; DNA: TGCAGTGCTAGCCCCCAGTTGGGGTTGGGGCCTTACAATGAGCAGTTCTTC; CDR3: CSASPQLGLGPYNEQFF
D: .; V: TRBV7-9; size: .; J: TRBJ1-1; DNA: TGTGCCAGCGGGAAGACCAATACTGAAGCTTTCTTT; CDR3: CASGKTNTEAFF
D: TRBD1; V: TRBV18; size: few; J: TRBJ1-5; DNA: TGTGCCAGCTCACTTAGGACAGGGGCGGATCAGCCCCAGCATTTT; CDR3: CASSLRTGADQPQHF
D: .; V: TRBV7-3; size: few; J: TRBJ2-3; DNA: TGTGCCAGCAGCCTCCGGGGCAACACAGATACGCAGTATTTT; CDR3: CASSLRGNTDTQYF
D: TRBD2; V: TRBV11-2; size: many; J: TRBJ2-1; DNA: TGTGCCAGCAGTTTGGGACTAGCGGGGGGGAATGAGCAGTTCTTC; CDR3: CASSLGLAGGNEQFF
D: .; V: TRBV6-1; size: .; J: TRBJ2-5; DNA: TGTGCCAGCAGTGAAGGAGGGGGAGGAGTATGGGAGACCCAGTACTTC; CDR3: CASSEGGGGVWETQYF
D: TRBD1; V: TRBV12-3/TRBV12-4; size: many; J: TRBJ1-1; DNA: TGTGCCGTAACAGGGGGCCGGGGAGGTACTGAAGCTTTCTTT; CDR3: CAVTGGRGGTEAFF
D: .; V: TRBV5-1; size: few; J: TRBJ2-5; DNA: TGCGCCAGCAGCTTGATTCTAAGCGGGCAAGAGACCCAGTACTTC; CDR3: CASSLILSGQETQYF
D: .; V: TRBV5-1; size: few; J: TRBJ1-1; DNA: TGCGCCAGCAGCTTGACAGGGATCGAGTACACTGAAGCTTTCTTT; CDR3: CASSLTGIEYTEAFF
D: TRBD1; V: TRBV9; size: .; J: TRBJ1-1; DNA: TGTGCCAGCAGCGTGGAGGGACAGGGCTTCCTCCCTGCTTTCTTT; CDR3: CASSVEGQGFLPAFF
D: .; V: TRBV10-2; size: many; J: TRBJ2-1; DNA: TGCGCCAGCAGTGGGACAGTTAATGAGCAGTTCTTC; CDR3: CASSGTVNEQFF
D: .; V: TRBV18; size: many; J: TRBJ2-2; DNA: TGTGCCAGCTCACCACAAAAAACCGGGGAGCTGTTTTTT; CDR3: CASSPQKTGELFF
D: .; V: TRBV4-1; size: .; J: TRBJ1-3; DNA: TGCGCCAGCAGCCAAGACGGGACAACTGGAAACACCATATATTTT; CDR3: CASSQDGTTGNTIYF
D: .; V: TRBV20-1; size: .; J: TRBJ2-1; DNA: TGCAGTGCTAGAGTGGGTGGGGACCCATACAATGAGCAGTTCTTC; CDR3: CSARVGGDPYNEQFF
D: TRBD2; V: TRBV20-1; size: .; J: TRBJ2-3; DNA: TGCAGTGCCCAACTAGCGGGGGTAACAGATACGCAGTATTTT; CDR3: CSAQLAGVTDTQYF
D: .; V: TRBV15; size: few; J: TRBJ2-3; DNA: TGTGCCACCAGCAGAGAAGCCCGCACAGATACGCAGTATTTT; CDR3: CATSREARTDTQYF
D: TRBD1; V: TRBV18; size: few; J: TRBJ1-1; DNA: TGTGCCAGCTCACCCGGGACAGGGTGGAGTACTGAAGCTTTCTTT; CDR3: CASSPGTGWSTEAFF
D: TRBD1; V: TRBV7-3; size: .; J: TRBJ2-2; DNA: TGTGCCAGCAGCCGCACGACAGGGGCCGGGGAGCTGTTTTTT; CDR3: CASSRTTGAGELFF